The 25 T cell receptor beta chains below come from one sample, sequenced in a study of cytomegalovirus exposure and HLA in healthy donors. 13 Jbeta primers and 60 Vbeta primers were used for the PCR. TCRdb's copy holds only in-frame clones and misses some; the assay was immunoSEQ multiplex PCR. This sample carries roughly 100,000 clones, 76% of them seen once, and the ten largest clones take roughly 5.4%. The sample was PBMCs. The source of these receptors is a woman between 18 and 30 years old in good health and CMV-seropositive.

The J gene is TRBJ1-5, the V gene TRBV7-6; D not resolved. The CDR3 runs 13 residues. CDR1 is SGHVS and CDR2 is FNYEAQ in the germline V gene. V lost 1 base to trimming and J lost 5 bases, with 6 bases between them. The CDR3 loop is CASSLVRDQPQHF. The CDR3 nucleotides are TGTGCCAGCAGCTTAGTTCGTGATCAGCCCCAGCATTTT.

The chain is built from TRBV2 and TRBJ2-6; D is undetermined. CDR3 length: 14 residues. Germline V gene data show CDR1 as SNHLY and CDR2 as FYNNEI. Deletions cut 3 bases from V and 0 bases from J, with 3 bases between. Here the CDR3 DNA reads TGTGCCAGCAGTGACGGCTCTGGGGCCAACGTCCTGACTTTC. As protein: CASSDGSGANVLTF.

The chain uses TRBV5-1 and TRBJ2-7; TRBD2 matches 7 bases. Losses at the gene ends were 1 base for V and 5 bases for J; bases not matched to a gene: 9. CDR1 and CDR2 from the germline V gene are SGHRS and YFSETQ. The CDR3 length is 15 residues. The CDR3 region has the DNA TGCGCCAGCAGCTTGTCTGGCGGGAGTAACGACGAGCAGTACTTC. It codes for CASSLSGGSNDEQYF.

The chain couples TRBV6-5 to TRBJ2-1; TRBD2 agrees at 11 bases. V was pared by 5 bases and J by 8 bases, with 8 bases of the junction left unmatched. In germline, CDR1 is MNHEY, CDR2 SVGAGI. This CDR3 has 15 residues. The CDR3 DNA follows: TGTGCCAGCAGTACGATCACTAGCGGGAGATATGAGCAGTTCTTC. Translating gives CASSTITSGRYEQFF.

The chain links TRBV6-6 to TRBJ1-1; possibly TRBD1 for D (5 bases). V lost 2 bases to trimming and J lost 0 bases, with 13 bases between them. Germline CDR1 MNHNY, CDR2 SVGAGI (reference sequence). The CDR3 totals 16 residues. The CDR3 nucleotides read TGTGCCAGCAGTTACGGGCGGCGGGGCATGAACACTGAAGCTTTCTTT. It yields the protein CASSYGRRGMNTEAFF.

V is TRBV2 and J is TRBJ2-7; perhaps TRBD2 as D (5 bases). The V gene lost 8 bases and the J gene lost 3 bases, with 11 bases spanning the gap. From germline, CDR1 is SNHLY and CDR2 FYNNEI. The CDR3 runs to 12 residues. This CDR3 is CASEGEGYEQYF. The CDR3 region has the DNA TGTGCCAGCGAAGGTGAGGGCTACGAGCAGTACTTC.

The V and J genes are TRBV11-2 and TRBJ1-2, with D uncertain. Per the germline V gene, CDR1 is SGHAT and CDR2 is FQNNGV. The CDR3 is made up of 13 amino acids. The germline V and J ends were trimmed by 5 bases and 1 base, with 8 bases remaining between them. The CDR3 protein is CASSRQVNYGYTF. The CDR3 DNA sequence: TGTGCCAGCAGCCGACAAGTTAACTATGGCTACACCTTC.

CDR3 sequence (DNA): TGCGCCAGCAGCTTGGGGACTAGCGGGGCGTACGAGCAGTACTTC. The encoded protein is CASSLGTSGAYEQYF. V and J are TRBV5-1 and TRBJ2-5; the match to TRBD2 covers 12 bases. The end of the DNA fits TRBJ2-7 better, so the J call may be wrong. The germline gives CDR1 SGHRS, CDR2 YFSETQ. CDR3 length: 15 amino acids.

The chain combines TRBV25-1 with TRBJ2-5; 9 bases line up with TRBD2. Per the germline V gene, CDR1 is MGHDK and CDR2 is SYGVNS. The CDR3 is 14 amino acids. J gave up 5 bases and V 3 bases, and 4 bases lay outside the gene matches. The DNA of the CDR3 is TGTGCCAGCAGTGAGCCAAGCGGGAGGGAGACCCAGTACTTC. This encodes CASSEPSGRETQYF.

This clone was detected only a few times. Here the CDR3 DNA reads TGTGCCAGCAGTTTCTTGGACAGGGCATTGTATAATTCACCCCTCCACTTT. Its protein is CASSFLDRALYNSPLHF. The gene calls are TRBV28 and TRBJ1-6; 8 nucleotides line up with TRBD1. The junction had 8 bases not matched to a gene; V was cut back by 3 bases and J by 4 bases. Germline CDR1 reads MDHEN; CDR2 reads SYDVKM. The CDR3 length is 17 residues.

The CDR3 DNA sequence: TGCGCCAGCAGGCAGGGCGCTGCAGAATTCTACAATGAGCAGTTCTTC. Its protein product is CASRQGAAEFYNEQFF. The chain combines TRBV4-1 with TRBJ2-1; perhaps TRBD1 as D (5 bases). CDR1 is MGHRA and CDR2 is YSYEKL in the germline V gene. The germline V and J ends were trimmed by 6 bases and 3 bases, with 18 bases remaining between them. The CDR3 loop spans 16 amino acids.

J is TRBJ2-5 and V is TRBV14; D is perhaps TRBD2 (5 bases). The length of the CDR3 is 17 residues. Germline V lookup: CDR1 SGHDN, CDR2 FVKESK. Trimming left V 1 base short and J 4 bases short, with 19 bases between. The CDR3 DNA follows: TGTGCCAGCAGCCAAGGGGAGCAGCGGCAGGCCGGAGAGACCCAGTACTTC. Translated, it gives CASSQGEQRQAGETQYF. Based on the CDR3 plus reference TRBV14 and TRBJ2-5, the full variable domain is EAGVTQFPSHSVIEKGQTVTLRCDPISGHDNLYWYRRVMGKEIKFLLHFVKESKQDESGMPNNRFLAERTGGTYSTLKVQPAELEDSGVYFCASSQGEQRQAGETQYFGPGTRLLVL.

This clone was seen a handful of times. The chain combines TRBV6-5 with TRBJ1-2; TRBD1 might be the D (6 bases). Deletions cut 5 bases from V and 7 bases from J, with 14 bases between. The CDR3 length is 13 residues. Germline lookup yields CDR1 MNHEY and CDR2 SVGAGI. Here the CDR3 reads CASSIGQRGGYTF. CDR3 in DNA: TGTGCCAGCAGTATAGGACAGAGGGGTGGCTACACCTTC.

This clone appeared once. The CDR3 is CSVETPQGAVTEAFF. The DNA of the CDR3 is TGCAGCGTTGAAACCCCCCAGGGGGCGGTCACTGAAGCTTTCTTT. The chain uses TRBV29-1 and TRBJ1-1; 8 nucleotides align to TRBD1. V shed 2 bases and J 4 bases; nucleotides not matched to a gene: 9. The CDR3 runs to 15 residues. Germline values: CDR1 SQVTM, CDR2 ANQGSEA.

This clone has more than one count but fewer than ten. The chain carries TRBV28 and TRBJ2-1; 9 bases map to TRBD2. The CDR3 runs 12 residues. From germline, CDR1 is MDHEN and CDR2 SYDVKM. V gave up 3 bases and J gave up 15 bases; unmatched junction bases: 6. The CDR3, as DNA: TGTGCCAGCAGTTTGAGGGGGACTAGCTTGTTCTTC. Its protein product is CASSLRGTSLFF.

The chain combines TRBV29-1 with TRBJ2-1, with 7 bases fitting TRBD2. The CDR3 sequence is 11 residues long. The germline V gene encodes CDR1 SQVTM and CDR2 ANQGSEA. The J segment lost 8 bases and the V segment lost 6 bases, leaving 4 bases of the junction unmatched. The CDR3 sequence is CSVGGSYEQFF. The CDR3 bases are TGCAGCGTCGGCGGGAGTTATGAGCAGTTCTTC.

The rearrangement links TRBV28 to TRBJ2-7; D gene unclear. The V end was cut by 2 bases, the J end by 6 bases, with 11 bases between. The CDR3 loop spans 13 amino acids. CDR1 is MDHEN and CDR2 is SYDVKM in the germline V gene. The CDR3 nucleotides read TGTGCCAGCAGTTTACCCTACTCATCCGAGCAGTACTTC. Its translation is CASSLPYSSEQYF.

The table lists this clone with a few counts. The CDR3 nucleotides are TGTGCCTGGAGCGCCTTTTTTGGGCCCGGCACTGAAGCTTTCTTT. Protein product: CAWSAFFGPGTEAFF. The chain combines TRBV30 with TRBJ1-1; D gene unclear. This CDR3 region has 15 residues. Trimming stripped 3 bases from V and 4 bases from J, with 18 bases between. The germline V gene encodes CDR1 GTSNPN and CDR2 SVGIG (reference sequence).

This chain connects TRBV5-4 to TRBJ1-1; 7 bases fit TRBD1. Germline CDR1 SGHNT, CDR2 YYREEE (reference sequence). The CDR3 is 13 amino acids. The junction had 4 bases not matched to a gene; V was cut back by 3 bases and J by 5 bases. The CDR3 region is CASSSTGLTEAFF. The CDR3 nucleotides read TGTGCCAGCAGCTCGACAGGGTTGACTGAAGCTTTCTTT.

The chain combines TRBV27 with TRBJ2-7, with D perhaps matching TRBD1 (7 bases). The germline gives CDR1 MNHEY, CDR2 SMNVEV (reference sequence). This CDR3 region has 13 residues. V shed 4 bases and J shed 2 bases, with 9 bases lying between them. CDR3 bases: TGTGCCAGCAGTTCAGGGGGGACCTACGAGCAGTACTTC. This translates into CASSSGGTYEQYF.

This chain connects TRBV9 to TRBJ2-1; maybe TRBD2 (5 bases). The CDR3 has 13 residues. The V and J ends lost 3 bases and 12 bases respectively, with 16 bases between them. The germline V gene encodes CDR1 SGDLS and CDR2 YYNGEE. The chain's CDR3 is CASSGTGLGGQFF. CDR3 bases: TGTGCCAGCAGCGGAACCGGACTGGGTGGGCAGTTCTTC.

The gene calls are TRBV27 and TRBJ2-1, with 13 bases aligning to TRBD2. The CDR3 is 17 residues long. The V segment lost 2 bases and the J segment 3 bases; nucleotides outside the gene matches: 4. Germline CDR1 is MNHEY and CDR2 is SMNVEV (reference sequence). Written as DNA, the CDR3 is TGTGCCAGCAGTTTAGGACTAGCGGGAGTCCTCTACAATGAGCAGTTCTTC. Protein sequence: CASSLGLAGVLYNEQFF.

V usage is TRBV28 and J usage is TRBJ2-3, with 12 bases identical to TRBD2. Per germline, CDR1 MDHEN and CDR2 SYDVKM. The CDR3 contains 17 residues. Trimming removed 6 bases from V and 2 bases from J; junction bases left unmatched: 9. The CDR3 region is CASSRLAGGWDTDTQYF. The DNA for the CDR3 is TGTGCCAGCAGCCGGCTAGCGGGAGGGTGGGACACAGATACGCAGTATTTT. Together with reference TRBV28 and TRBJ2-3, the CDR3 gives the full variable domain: DVKVTQSSRYLVKRTGEKVFLECVQDMDHENMFWYRQDPGLGLRLIYFSYDVKMKEKGDIPEGYSVSREKKERFSLILESASTNQTSMYLCASSRLAGGWDTDTQYFGPGTRLTVL.

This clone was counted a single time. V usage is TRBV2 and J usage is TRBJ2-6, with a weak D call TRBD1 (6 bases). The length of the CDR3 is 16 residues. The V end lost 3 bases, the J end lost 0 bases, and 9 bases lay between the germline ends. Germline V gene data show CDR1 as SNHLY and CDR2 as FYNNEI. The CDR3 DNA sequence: TGTGCCAGCAGTGAGCCCAGGGGCTCTGGGGCCAACGTCCTGACTTTC. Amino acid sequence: CASSEPRGSGANVLTF.

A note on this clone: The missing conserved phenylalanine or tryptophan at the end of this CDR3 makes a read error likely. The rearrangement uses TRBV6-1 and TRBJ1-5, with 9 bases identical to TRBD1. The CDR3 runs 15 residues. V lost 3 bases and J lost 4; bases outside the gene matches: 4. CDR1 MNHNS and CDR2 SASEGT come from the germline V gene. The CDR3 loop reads CASSDLGTGNQPQHV. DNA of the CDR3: TGTGCCAGCAGTGACCTCGGGACAGGGAATCAGCCCCAGCATGTT.